This T cell receptor (beta chain) was observed in a study of T-cell memory formation after mild COVID-19. On the study more broadly: TCR clusters were mostly donor specific.

This clonotype was counted many times. Libraries for TCRalpha and TCRbeta carried sample barcodes and unique molecular identifiers via 5'RACE. One entry per CDR3 protein, called by TCRdb with MiXCR from the 5' RACE reads. The sample has roughly 130,000 distinct CDR3 sequences, about 5.9% seen once. This CDR3 comprises 14 residues. The J segment lost 2 bases and the V segment lost 2 bases, leaving 4 bases of the junction unmatched. The germline V gene encodes CDR1 DFQATT and CDR2 SNEGSKA (reference sequence). The chain employs TRBV20-1 and TRBJ2-7; 9 positions agree with TRBD2. The TCR originated in an adult woman who had mild COVID-19 (a few samples of this study predate the infection). Cell type and time point are not known. Sequences were obtained from PBMCs or a T cell subset sorted from them (not recorded which). CDR3 sequence: CSARRSGSAYEQYF. CDR3 nucleotide sequence: TGCAGTGCTAGACGTAGCGGGAGTGCCTACGAGCAGTACTTC.